This TCR beta chain was found in a study of early T cells in non-severe SARS-CoV-2 infection. TCRdb ran MiXCR on the 5' RACE reads and lists one entry per CDR3 protein. The sample has around 72,000 distinct CDR3 sequences; about 9.4% are singletons. This receptor was taken from an adult who was a healthcare worker with PCR-confirmed SARS-CoV-2 infection or an uninfected control (not recorded which). Specimen: whole blood, collected at baseline.

The CDR3 DNA sequence: TGTGCCAGCAGCCCCCGGGACACGGTCAATGAGCAGTTCTTC. Protein product: CASSPRDTVNEQFF. The rearrangement uses TRBV11-3 and TRBJ2-1, with D possibly being TRBD1 (6 bases). The germline gives CDR1 SGHNT, CDR2 YENEEA. V was cut by 5 bases and J by 6 bases, with 14 bases left in between. There are 14 residues in the CDR3.